This TCR beta chain was retrieved from a study of blood T cell repertoires in COVID-19. Overall study context: Samples taken during acute and convalescent COVID-19 were collected in the United States, Italy and Spain.

The CDR3 covers 14 residues. Trimming cost V 1 base and J 3 bases; bases outside gene matches: 3. The germline gives CDR1 SGHAT, CDR2 FQNNGV. Study processing details: The assay estimated nucleated cells by amplifying reference gene primers. Repertoires were generated with immunoSEQ multiplex PCR, while TCRdb's copy carries only in-frame clones and drops some. Clone size and the V and J calls come from that table; the DNA yielded D and trimming. The repertoire consists of some 39,000 clones, with over 90% occurring once and the leading ten covering 4.5% to 7%. This clonotype originated in a human donor in a cohort sampled during active COVID-19. This chain uses TRBV11-2 with TRBJ2-7; 7 bases are a match to TRBD2. Sequencing used peripheral blood. DNA for the CDR3: TGTGCCAGCAGCTTAGTAGCGGGCGGCTACGAGCAGTACTTC. As protein: CASSLVAGGYEQYF.